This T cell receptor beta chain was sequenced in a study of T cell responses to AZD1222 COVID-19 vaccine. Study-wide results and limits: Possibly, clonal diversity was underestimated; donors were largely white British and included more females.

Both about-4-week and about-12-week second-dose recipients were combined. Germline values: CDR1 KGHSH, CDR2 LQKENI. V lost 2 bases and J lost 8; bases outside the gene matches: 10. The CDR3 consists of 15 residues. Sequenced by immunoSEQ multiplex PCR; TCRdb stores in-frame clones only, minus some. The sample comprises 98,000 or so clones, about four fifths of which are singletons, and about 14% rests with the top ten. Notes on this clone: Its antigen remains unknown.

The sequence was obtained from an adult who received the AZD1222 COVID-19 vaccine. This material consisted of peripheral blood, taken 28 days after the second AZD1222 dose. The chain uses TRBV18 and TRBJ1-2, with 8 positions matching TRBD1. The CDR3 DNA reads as TGTGCCAGCTCACCAACCGGGACAGGCCTGTCCGGCTACACCTTC. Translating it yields CASSPTGTGLSGYTF.